This T cell receptor (beta chain) emerged from a study of chemoradiotherapy in HPV16-positive cancers. For this clone: Its antigen is not known.

Sequencing was performed with immunoSEQ multiplex PCR; in TCRdb, only in-frame clones are kept and a portion is missing. The sample has more than 1,500 clones, over 60% seen once. General observations from the study: Candidate HPV-specific clones and E7-related TCR motifs grew in tumor during treatment.

The specimen comprised tumor tissue, sampled from a patient who underwent chemoradiotherapy. The receptor comes from a human donor with HPV-associated anogenital cancer.

The CDR3 reads CASSATRQGATIYF. CDR3 nucleotide sequence: TGTGCCAGCAGCGCCACCCGACAGGGGGCTACCATATATTTT. This rearrangement joins TRBV9 to TRBJ1-3, with 10 positions matching TRBD1. There are 14 residues in the CDR3. Germline V lookup: CDR1 SGDLS, CDR2 YYNGEE. V dropped 3 bases and J dropped 10; count of bases not matched to a gene: 7.